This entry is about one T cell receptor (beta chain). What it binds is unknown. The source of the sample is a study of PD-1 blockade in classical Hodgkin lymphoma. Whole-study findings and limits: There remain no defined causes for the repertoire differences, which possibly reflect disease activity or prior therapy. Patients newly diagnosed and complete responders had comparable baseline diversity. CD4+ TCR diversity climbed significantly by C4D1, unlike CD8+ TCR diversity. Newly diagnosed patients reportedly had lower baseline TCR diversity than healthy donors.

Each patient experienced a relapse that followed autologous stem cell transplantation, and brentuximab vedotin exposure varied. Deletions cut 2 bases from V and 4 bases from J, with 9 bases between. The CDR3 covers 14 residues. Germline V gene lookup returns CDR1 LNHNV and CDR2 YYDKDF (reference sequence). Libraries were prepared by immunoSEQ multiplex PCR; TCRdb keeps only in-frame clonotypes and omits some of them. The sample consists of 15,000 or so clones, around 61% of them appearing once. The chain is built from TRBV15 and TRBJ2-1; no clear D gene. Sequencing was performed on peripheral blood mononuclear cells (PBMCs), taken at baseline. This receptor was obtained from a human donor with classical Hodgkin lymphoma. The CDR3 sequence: CATSRSRSYNEQFF. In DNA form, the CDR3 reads TGTGCCACCAGCAGATCGCGGTCTTACAATGAGCAGTTCTTC.